This T cell receptor (beta chain) was found in a study of shared clonotypes between healthy human individuals. CDR1 SGHTA and CDR2 FQGTGA come from the germline V gene. The V segment lost 6 bases and the J segment 4 bases; nucleotides outside the gene matches: 9. CDR3 length: 16 residues. Measured with immunoSEQ multiplex PCR; TCRdb has only the in-frame clones, and not every one. The data hold 2.3 million or so clones, with more than 85% observed a single time. What was sequenced was naive CD4+ T cells from PBMCs. The subset is: CD45RA+ positively selected. V gene TRBV7-3 combines with J gene TRBJ2-2, with 9 bases identical to TRBD1. The TCR was taken from a man between 18 and 29 years old in good health. Some clones in this sample may be carry-over from other donors' samples. The CDR3 is CASRSARDRATGELFF. Here the CDR3 DNA reads TGTGCCAGCAGGTCCGCCCGGGACAGGGCCACCGGGGAGCTGTTTTTT.